One and the same sample provided the 27 T cell receptor beta chains below, sequenced in a study of CD8 T cells in Susac syndrome. A quantity of roughly 0.5 to 1 ug RNA underwent reverse transcription using random hexamers. MiXCR, applied by TCRdb to the immunoSEQ multiplex PCR reads, yields one record per CDR3 protein. The sample lists 110,000 or so distinct CDR3 sequences, 90% to 96% occurring once. The sample comprised CD4+ T cells from PBMCs. All receptors come from a human donor in good health.

The rearrangement joins TRBV2 to TRBJ1-1, with a possible D match to TRBD1 (5 bases). The CDR3 consists of 11 residues. The V gene lost 8 bases and the J gene lost 3 bases, with 7 bases spanning the gap. Germline assignment: CDR1 SNHLY and CDR2 FYNNEI. Here the CDR3 reads CASAGYTEAFF. Written as DNA, the CDR3 is TGTGCCAGCGCAGGGTACACTGAAGCTTTCTTT.

The rearrangement uses TRBV18 and TRBJ1-1, with D possibly being TRBD1 (5 bases). The CDR3 covers 16 residues. Germline loops: CDR1 KGHSH, CDR2 LQKENI. The V end was cut by 0 bases, the J end by 0 bases, with 11 bases between. In DNA, the CDR3 is TGTGCCAGCTCACCACCGGGGGGTACCATGAACACTGAAGCTTTCTTT. This encodes CASSPPGGTMNTEAFF.

The rearrangement uses TRBV29-1 and TRBJ2-1, with 12 bases identical to TRBD2. This CDR3 contains 15 residues. Germline V gene sequence: CDR1 SQVTM, CDR2 ANQGSEA. With 7 bases clipped from V and 4 bases from J, the junction kept 8 bases outside the gene matches. The CDR3 DNA sequence: TGCAGCGGGGCTAGCGGGGGGGCTTGGTACAATGAGCAGTTCTTC. The encoded protein is CSGASGGAWYNEQFF.

The chain recombines TRBV30 with TRBJ2-3; 7 positions agree with TRBD1. After removal of 8 bases from V and 2 bases from J, the junction contained 16 bases not matched to a gene. CDR1 is GTSNPN and CDR2 is SVGIG in the germline V gene (reference sequence). The CDR3 sequence is 16 residues long. The CDR3 protein is CAGEGQPIPFTDTQYF. The DNA of the CDR3 is TGTGCCGGTGAGGGACAGCCGATTCCCTTCACAGATACGCAGTATTTT.

J is TRBJ2-7 and V is TRBV25-1; no clear D. V lost 2 bases, J lost 4 bases, and 6 bases lay in between. The germline gives CDR1 MGHDK, CDR2 SYGVNS. This CDR3 spans 12 amino acids. The CDR3 region has the DNA TGTGCCAGCAGTGAAGGGGAATACGAGCAGTACTTC. Translated, it gives CASSEGEYEQYF.

CDR3 DNA: TGTGCCAGCAGCAACCTGTGGGTACGGGAGACCCAGTACTTC. The encoded protein is CASSNLWVRETQYF. The V and J genes are TRBV12-3 or TRBV12-4 and TRBJ2-5; no definite D call. The CDR3 length is 14 residues. V lost 6 bases and J 5 bases, leaving 16 bases between the germline ends.

The rearrangement uses TRBV6-2 or TRBV6-3 and TRBJ2-4, with D maybe TRBD2 (5 bases). Per the germline V gene, CDR1 is MNHEY and CDR2 is SVGEGT. The germline V and J ends were trimmed by 6 bases and 0 bases, with 9 bases remaining between them. This CDR3 has 14 residues. DNA of the CDR3: TGTGCCAGCAGGTCCGGAGGAGCCAAAAACATTCAGTACTTC. Its protein product is CASRSGGAKNIQYF.

This clonotype was counted once. The chain links TRBV3-1 to TRBJ2-4; D is possibly TRBD2 (5 bases). The length of the CDR3 is 15 residues. Germline CDR1 and CDR2: LGHDT and YNNKEL (reference sequence). Trimming left V 0 bases short and J 7 bases short, with 13 bases between. The CDR3 region has the DNA TGTGCCAGCAGCCAAGATCTTGGTACTAGTAACATTCAGTACTTC. It encodes CASSQDLGTSNIQYF.

The chain has TRBV29-1 and TRBJ2-2; 14 nucleotides match TRBD2. V gave up 7 bases and J gave up 6 bases; unmatched junction bases: 4. The CDR3 consists of 14 residues. Germline CDR1 and CDR2: SQVTM and ANQGSEA. CDR3 bases: TGCAGCGGGGGGACTAGCGGGGGTTCCGGGGAGCTGTTTTTT. Translating it yields CSGGTSGGSGELFF.

This clonotype was observed once. The V and J genes are TRBV7-3 and TRBJ2-3; no reliable D call. Germline values: CDR1 SGHTA, CDR2 FQGTGA. V lost 5 bases and J 2 bases, leaving 14 bases between the germline ends. This CDR3 contains 15 residues. CDR3 sequence: CASSLSHPDTDTQYF. The CDR3 DNA reads as TGTGCCAGCAGCCTTTCGCATCCTGACACAGATACGCAGTATTTT.

The chain employs TRBV3-1 and TRBJ2-7; D might be TRBD1 (6 bases). The CDR3 extends over 14 amino acids. Germline V gives CDR1 LGHDT, CDR2 YNNKEL (reference sequence). Trimming took off 5 bases at V and 6 bases at J, with 17 bases between the two ends. The CDR3 loop is CASSTHRDRSEQYF. The DNA for the CDR3 is TGTGCCAGCAGCACTCACAGGGATAGGAGCGAGCAGTACTTC.

This clonotype came up once. V and J are TRBV18 and TRBJ1-6, with D possibly matching TRBD1 (6 bases). This CDR3 spans 16 amino acids. Germline V gene lookup returns CDR1 KGHSH and CDR2 LQKENI. Between the trimmed V and J ends, which lost 3 bases and 8 bases, there was a span of 17 bases. CDR3 protein: CASSPLLAGDDSPLHF. DNA of the CDR3: TGTGCCAGCTCACCTCTCCTAGCAGGGGACGATTCACCCCTCCACTTT.

V is TRBV11-2 and J is TRBJ2-5; TRBD2 aligns across 7 bases. Trimming cost V 0 bases and J 1 base; bases outside gene matches: 5. The CDR3 runs to 16 residues. CDR1 and CDR2 (germline): SGHAT, FQNNGV. The CDR3 is CASSLEGRGAQETQYF. The CDR3 DNA sequence: TGTGCCAGCAGCTTAGAAGGGAGGGGAGCCCAAGAGACCCAGTACTTC.

This clonotype occurred once. V gene TRBV6-2 or TRBV6-3 combines with J gene TRBJ2-2, with D possibly being TRBD1 (6 bases). This CDR3 is built from 14 residues. V shed 9 bases and J shed 6 bases, with 17 bases lying between them. In germline, CDR1 is MNHEY, CDR2 SVGEGT. CDR3 loop: CASRGQARSGELFF. The CDR3 nucleotides are TGTGCCAGTAGGGGACAAGCCCGATCCGGGGAGCTGTTTTTT.

V usage is TRBV12-3 or TRBV12-4 and J usage is TRBJ1-2, with a possible D match to TRBD1 (5 bases). This CDR3 has 13 residues. V lost 6 bases and J lost 4, with 12 bases in between. CDR3 protein: CASRKDSLYGYTF. CDR3 coding DNA: TGTGCCAGCAGGAAAGACAGCCTCTATGGCTACACCTTC.

This chain links TRBV3-1 with TRBJ2-7; no firm D call. Deletions cut 0 bases from V and 10 bases from J, with 13 bases between. Germline lookup yields CDR1 LGHDT and CDR2 YNNKEL (reference sequence). There are 13 residues in the CDR3. CDR3 region: CASSQEGPLRQYF. CDR3 coding DNA: TGTGCCAGCAGCCAAGAGGGCCCCCTGCGACAGTACTTC.

The chain's CDR3 is CASSSGQVIYEQYF. The CDR3 coding sequence is TGCGCCAGCAGCTCCGGACAGGTGATCTACGAGCAGTACTTC. The V call is TRBV5-1, the J call TRBJ2-7; 7 positions agree with TRBD1. Germline assignment: CDR1 SGHRS and CDR2 YFSETQ. The CDR3 covers 14 residues. Trimming at V came to 3 bases and at J to 3 bases, leaving 6 bases not matched to a gene.

The V gene is TRBV5-1, the J gene TRBJ2-7; possibly TRBD1 for D (6 bases). Trimming cost V 5 bases and J 3 bases, with 15 bases left between them. Germline V gene lookup returns CDR1 SGHRS and CDR2 YFSETQ. CDR3 length: 14 amino acids. CDR3 DNA sequence: TGCGCCAGCAGTGGAGAGGGGGTCCTCTACGAGCAGTACTTC. This translates into CASSGEGVLYEQYF. Looking up the rest from reference TRBV5-1 and TRBJ2-7 gives the full variable domain: KAGVTQTPRYLIKTRGQQVTLSCSPISGHRSVSWYQQTPGQGLQFLFEYFSETQRNKGNFPGRFSGRQFSNSRSEMNVSTLELGDSALYLCASSGEGVLYEQYFGPGTRLTVT.

This sequence joins TRBV5-4 and TRBJ2-3; 8 bases are a match to TRBD2. V lost 5 bases to trimming and J lost 1 base; unmatched junction nucleotides: 0. CDR1 is SGHNT and CDR2 is YYREEE in the germline V gene (reference sequence). The CDR3 consists of 13 residues. The CDR3 spells CASRLAGTDTQYF. Written as DNA, the CDR3 is TGTGCCAGCAGACTAGCGGGCACAGATACGCAGTATTTT.

This rearrangement joins TRBV20-1 to TRBJ2-3; the D is unclear. V shed 3 bases and J shed 4 bases, with 17 bases lying between them. The CDR3 is made up of 15 amino acids. Per germline, CDR1 DFQATT and CDR2 SNEGSKA (reference sequence). The CDR3 here is CSASIRPLRADTQYF. CDR3 in DNA: TGCAGTGCTAGTATTCGGCCCCTCCGGGCAGATACGCAGTATTTT.

The V gene is TRBV18, the J gene TRBJ2-5; D possibly corresponds to TRBD2 (6 bases). With 1 base removed from V and 1 base from J, the gap between germline ends came to 16 bases. CDR1 is KGHSH and CDR2 is LQKENI in the germline V gene. The length of the CDR3 is 17 residues. In DNA, the CDR3 is TGTGCCAGCTCACCACTGGTCGGCTCGGGGGTCCAAGAGACCCAGTACTTC. Translation: CASSPLVGSGVQETQYF.

J is TRBJ2-2 and V is TRBV5-4; a weak D match, TRBD2 (6 bases). CDR3 length: 13 residues. The V and J ends lost 10 bases and 4 bases respectively, with 14 bases between them. CDR1 is SGHNT and CDR2 is YYREEE in the germline V gene (reference sequence). The CDR3 reads CAARGSTTGELFF. The CDR3 DNA reads TGTGCCGCCCGGGGGAGTACCACCGGGGAGCTGTTTTTT.

This chain uses TRBV20-1 with TRBJ2-7; no clear D gene. Germline V gene data show CDR1 as DFQATT and CDR2 as SNEGSKA (reference sequence). The CDR3 spans 11 residues. V lost 4 bases to trimming and J lost 2 bases, with 6 bases between them. Here the CDR3 reads CSAMLTYEQYF. The CDR3 DNA sequence: TGCAGTGCTATGCTCACCTACGAGCAGTACTTC.

The sample holds one count of this clonotype. This chain uses TRBV28 with TRBJ2-7, with D tentatively TRBD1 or TRBD2 (5 bases each). The CDR3 totals 15 residues. The V gene's germline CDR1 is MDHEN and CDR2 SYDVKM. Trimming took off 2 bases at V and 0 bases at J, with 11 bases between the two ends. DNA of the CDR3: TGTGCCAGCAGTTTACGGGGCCCTAGCTCCTACGAGCAGTACTTC. Its translation: CASSLRGPSSYEQYF.

The rearrangement joins TRBV11-2 to TRBJ2-2, with 10 bases identical to TRBD2. CDR1 and CDR2 from the germline V gene are SGHAT and FQNNGV. This CDR3 is built from 15 residues. Germline trimming cut 6 bases from V and 2 bases from J; bases unmatched to any gene: 3. The CDR3: CASRPSGSNTGELFF. The CDR3 DNA is TGTGCCAGCAGGCCTAGCGGGAGTAACACCGGGGAGCTGTTTTTT.

The V call is TRBV7-8, the J call TRBJ2-7; 9 bases align to TRBD2. Losses at the gene ends were 5 bases for V and 3 bases for J; bases not matched to a gene: 5. Germline CDR1 and CDR2: SGHVS and FQNEAQ. CDR3 size: 14 residues. CDR3 sequence (DNA): TGTGCCAGCAGCCCAAGGACTAGCGACTACGAGCAGTACTTC. This sequence encodes CASSPRTSDYEQYF.

This rearrangement joins TRBV14 to TRBJ1-2, with 8 bases lining up with TRBD1. With 4 bases clipped from V and 8 bases from J, the junction kept 6 bases outside the gene matches. Germline V CDR1 and CDR2: SGHDN, FVKESK. The CDR3 sequence is 13 residues long. The CDR3 here is CASSRGTGGGYTF. The CDR3 coding sequence is TGTGCCAGCAGCCGTGGGACAGGCGGAGGCTACACCTTC.